The subject of this entry is one T cell receptor beta chain. The method was immunoSEQ multiplex PCR; TCRdb's version includes in-frame clones alone and lacks a portion of them. Of about 92,000 clones listed, 80% were seen once; the top ten hold around a tenth. The data originate from a study of blood T cell repertoires in COVID-19. Study in general: In each case, the material was cDNA or gDNA derived from T cells, B-cell-depleted T cells, or PBMCs.

This CDR3 is built from 14 residues. Germline CDR1 is SGHTA and CDR2 is FQGNSA. V lost 1 base and J lost 3, with 9 bases in between. Sequencing was performed on peripheral blood. The sequence was collected from a woman aged 70 to 79 with acute or convalescent COVID-19. This chain connects TRBV7-2 to TRBJ1-2; tentatively, D is TRBD1 (5 bases). The CDR3 sequence: CASSLVGGDYGYTF. As DNA, the CDR3 is TGTGCCAGCAGCTTAGTGGGGGGTGACTATGGCTACACCTTC.